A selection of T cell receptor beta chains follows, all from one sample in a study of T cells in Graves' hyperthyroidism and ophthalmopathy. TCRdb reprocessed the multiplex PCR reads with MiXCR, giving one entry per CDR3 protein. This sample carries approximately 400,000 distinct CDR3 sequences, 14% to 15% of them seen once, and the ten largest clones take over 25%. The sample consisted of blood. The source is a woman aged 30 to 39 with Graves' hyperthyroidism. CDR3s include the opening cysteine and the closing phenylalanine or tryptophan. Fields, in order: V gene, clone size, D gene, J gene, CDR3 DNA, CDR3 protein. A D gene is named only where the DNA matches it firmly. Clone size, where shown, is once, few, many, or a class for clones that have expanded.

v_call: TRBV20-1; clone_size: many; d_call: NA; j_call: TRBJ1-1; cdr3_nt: TGCAGTGCTAGAAACCACCTCAGGGGTGCGACTGAAGCTTTCTTT; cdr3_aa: CSARNHLRGATEAFF
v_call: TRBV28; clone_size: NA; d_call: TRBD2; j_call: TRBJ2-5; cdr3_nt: TGTGCCAGCAGTTTAAGGACTAGCGGGAGGGCCGGTGAGACCCAGTACTTC; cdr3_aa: CASSLRTSGRAGETQYF
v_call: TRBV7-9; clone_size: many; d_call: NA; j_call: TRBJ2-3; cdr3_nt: TGTGCCAGCAGGTCCGGGACTACAGATACGCAGTATTTT; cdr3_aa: CASRSGTTDTQYF
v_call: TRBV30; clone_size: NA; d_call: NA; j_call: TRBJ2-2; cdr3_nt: TGTGCCTGGAGTAGTGCGGGATTGAGCACCGGGGAGCTGTTTTTT; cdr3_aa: CAWSSAGLSTGELFF
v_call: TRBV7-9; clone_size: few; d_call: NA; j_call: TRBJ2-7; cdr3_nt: TGTGCCAGCAGCTTACAGTTAGCGGGACAGGGAGAGCAGTACTTC; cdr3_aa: CASSLQLAGQGEQYF
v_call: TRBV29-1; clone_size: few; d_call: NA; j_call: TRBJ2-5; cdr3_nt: TGCAGCGCCGGAGGAGGAGGGCCTCGAGAGACCCAGTACTTC; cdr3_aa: CSAGGGGPRETQYF
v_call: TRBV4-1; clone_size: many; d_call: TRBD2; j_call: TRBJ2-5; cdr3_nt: TGCGCCAGCAGCCAGTTGGGAGGGCGAGAGACCCAGTACTTC; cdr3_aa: CASSQLGGRETQYF
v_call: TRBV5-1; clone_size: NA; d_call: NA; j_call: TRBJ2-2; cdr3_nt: TGCGCCAGCAGCTCCGGGGCAACGGGGCCCGGGGAGCTGTTTTTT; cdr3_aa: CASSSGATGPGELFF
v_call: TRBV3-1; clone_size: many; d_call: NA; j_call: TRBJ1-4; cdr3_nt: TGTGCCAGCAGCCGACAGGACTCGGGTGAAAAACTGTTTTTT; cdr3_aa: CASSRQDSGEKLFF
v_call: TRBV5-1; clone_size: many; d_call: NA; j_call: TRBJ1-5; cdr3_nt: TGCGCCAGCAGCTTGGAGGGGGGTCGCAATCAGCCCCAGCATTTT; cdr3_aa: CASSLEGGRNQPQHF
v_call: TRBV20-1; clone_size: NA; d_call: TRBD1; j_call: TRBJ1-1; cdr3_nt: TGCAGTGCTAGAGATCTCGGACAGGGGACCCCTGAAGCTTTCTTT; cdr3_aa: CSARDLGQGTPEAFF
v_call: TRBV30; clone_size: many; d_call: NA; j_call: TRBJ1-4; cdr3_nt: TGTGCCTGGGGTACCCGCCCAACTAATGAAAAACTGTTTTTT; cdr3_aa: CAWGTRPTNEKLFF
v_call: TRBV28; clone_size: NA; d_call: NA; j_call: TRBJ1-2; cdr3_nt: TGTGCCAGCAGTTTAGCGTTTGGGGGAGTTAACTATGGCTACACCTTC; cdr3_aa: CASSLAFGGVNYGYTF
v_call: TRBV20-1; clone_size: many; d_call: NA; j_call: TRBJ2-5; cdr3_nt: TGCAGTGCCTTGACCGGGGAGACCCAGTACTTC; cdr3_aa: CSALTGETQYF
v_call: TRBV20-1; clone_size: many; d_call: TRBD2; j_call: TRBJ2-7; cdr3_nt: TGCAGTGCCTGGACTAGCGGAGTTTACGAGCAGTACTTC; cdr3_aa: CSAWTSGVYEQYF
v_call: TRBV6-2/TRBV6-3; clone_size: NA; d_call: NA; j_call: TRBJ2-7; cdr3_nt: TGTGCCAGCAGCCCAAGCGTTATGTACGAGCAGTGCTTC; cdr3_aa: CASSPSVMYEQCF
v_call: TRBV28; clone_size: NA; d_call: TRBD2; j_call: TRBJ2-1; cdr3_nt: TGTGCCAGCAGATCCTTAGCGGGAGCGCACTACAATGAGCAGTTCTTC; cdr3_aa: CASRSLAGAHYNEQFF
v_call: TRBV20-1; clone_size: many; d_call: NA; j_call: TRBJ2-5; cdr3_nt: TGCAGTGCTAGGACTGGAGAGACCCAGTACTTC; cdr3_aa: CSARTGETQYF
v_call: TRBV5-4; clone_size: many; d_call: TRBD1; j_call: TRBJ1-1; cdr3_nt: TGTGCCAGCAGCTTGGAGGGGGCGCGGGGCACTGAAGCTTTCTTT; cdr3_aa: CASSLEGARGTEAFF
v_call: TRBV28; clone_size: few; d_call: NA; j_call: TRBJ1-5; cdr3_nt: TGTGCCAGCCTCAGCAAGAGGGGGTCGGCATTCTACGGGAATCAGCCCCAGCATTTT; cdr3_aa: CASLSKRGSAFYGNQPQHF
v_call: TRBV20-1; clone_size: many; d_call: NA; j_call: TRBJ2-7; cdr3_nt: TGCAGTGCTAGAGGACCCGGGTACGAGCAGTACTTC; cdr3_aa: CSARGPGYEQYF
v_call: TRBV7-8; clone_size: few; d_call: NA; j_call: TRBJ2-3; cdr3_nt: TGTGCCAGCAGCTCGTCGGGACTCCGAATCTTAGATACGCAGTATTTT; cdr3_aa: CASSSSGLRILDTQYF
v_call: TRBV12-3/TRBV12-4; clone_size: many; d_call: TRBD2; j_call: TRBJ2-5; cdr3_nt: TGTGCCAGCAGGCCCGGGACTAGCGGGACGGAGACCCAGTACTTC; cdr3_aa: CASRPGTSGTETQYF
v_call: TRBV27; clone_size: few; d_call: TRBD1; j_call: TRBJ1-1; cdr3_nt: TGTGCCAGCAGTCCCCGACAGGGAGCCATGAACACTGAAGCTTTCTTT; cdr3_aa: CASSPRQGAMNTEAFF
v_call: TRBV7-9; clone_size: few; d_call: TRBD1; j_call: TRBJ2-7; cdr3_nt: TGTGCCAGCAGCCACACCGGGACAGGGACCTACGAGCAGTACTTC; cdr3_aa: CASSHTGTGTYEQYF
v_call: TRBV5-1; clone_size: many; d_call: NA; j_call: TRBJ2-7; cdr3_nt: TGCGCCAGCAGCTTGGGACTCTCGGCCTACGAGCAGTACTTC; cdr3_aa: CASSLGLSAYEQYF
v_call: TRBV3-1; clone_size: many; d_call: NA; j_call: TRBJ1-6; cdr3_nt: TGTGCCAGCAGCCAAGCCGCCAATTCACCCCTCCACTTT; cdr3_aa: CASSQAANSPLHF